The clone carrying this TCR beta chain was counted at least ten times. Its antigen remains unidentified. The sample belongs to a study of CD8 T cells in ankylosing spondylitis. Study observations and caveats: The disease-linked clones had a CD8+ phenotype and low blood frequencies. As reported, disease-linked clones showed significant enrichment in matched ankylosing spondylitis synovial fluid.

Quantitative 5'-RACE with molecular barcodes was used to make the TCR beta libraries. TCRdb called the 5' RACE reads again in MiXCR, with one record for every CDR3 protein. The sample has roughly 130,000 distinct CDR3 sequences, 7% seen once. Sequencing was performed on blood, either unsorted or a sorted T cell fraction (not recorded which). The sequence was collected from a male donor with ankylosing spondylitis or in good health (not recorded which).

CDR3 amino acids: CASSPGSYGYTF. The CDR3 region has the DNA TGTGCCAGCAGCCCGGGGAGCTATGGCTACACCTTC. This chain links TRBV12-3 or TRBV12-4 with TRBJ1-2; unclear D gene. With 6 bases removed from V and 4 bases from J, the gap between germline ends came to 9 bases. The CDR3 runs 12 residues.